The T cell receptor beta chain described here comes from a study of post-analysis software for immune sequencing data. Overall study: Relapsing-remitting, secondary progressive and progressive-relapsing forms made up the multiple sclerosis disease courses. Study-wide findings and caveats: TRBV5-6, TRBV5-1 and TRBV20-1 belonged to a set of about 5 TRBV segments that were more frequent in patients than controls. A significant reduction in normalized Chao1 diversity was observed in multiple sclerosis patients versus controls.

Unique molecular identifiers were built into the TCR beta cDNA libraries. TCRdb reprocessed the PCR reads with MiXCR, giving one entry per CDR3 protein. This repertoire shows hundreds of thousands of distinct CDR3 sequences, 59% found once; its top ten account for roughly 12%. Trimming removed 2 bases at V and 5 bases at J, with 6 bases between. This CDR3 has 12 residues. Germline-derived CDR1 and CDR2 are MNHNS and SASEGT. Note on this clonotype: Its antigen is as yet unknown.

The chain recombines TRBV6-1 with TRBJ2-5, with D uncertain. Sequencing was carried out using blood. The source of this sequence is a girl aged 2-15 years with multiple sclerosis. The CDR3 nucleotides read TGTGCCAGCAGTGAAACAGAGGAGACCCAGTACTTC. It yields the protein CASSETEETQYF.